This T cell receptor (beta chain) was sequenced during a study of CD8 T cells in Susac syndrome. Peripheral blood CD8+ and CD4+ T cells were profiled by TCR beta sequencing. Treatment-naive patients with stable or active relapsing-remitting disease served as multiple sclerosis controls. Overall study results and limits: Individuals included in the TCR sequencing and HLA analysis were acknowledged by the study to be relatively few in number.

This CDR3 has 20 amino acids. Germline loops: CDR1 SQVTM, CDR2 ANQGSEA. J lost 4 bases, V lost 0 bases, and 15 bases had no gene match. A quantity of about 0.45 to 1 ug RNA underwent reverse transcription using random hexamers. TCRdb re-derived calls from the immunoSEQ multiplex PCR reads in MiXCR, one entry per CDR3 protein. The data hold approximately 110,000 distinct CDR3 sequences, with 85% to 95% observed a single time. For this clonotype: Its antigen remains unknown.

This chain uses TRBV29-1 with TRBJ2-7; 16 bases are shared with TRBD2. Sequenced: CD8+ T cells from PBMCs. The sequence was obtained from a human donor with multiple sclerosis. CDR3 protein: CSVEDLVKGLAGGCTYEQYV. CDR3 nucleotide sequence: TGCAGCGTTGAAGATCTGGTGAAGGGACTAGCGGGAGGGTGCACTTACGAGCAGTACGTC.